The 20 T cell receptor beta chains below come from one sample, sequenced in a study of T cell repertoires in aging, cancer and after chemotherapy. Rearranged V-D-J TRB sequences were amplified with a mixed TRB-A/B primer pool. TCRdb analysed the multiplex PCR reads with MiXCR anew, one entry per CDR3 protein. The table lists about 420 distinct CDR3 sequences, around 36% of them singletons, with roughly 70% in the top ten. Peripheral blood genomic DNA, not sorted cells or RNA, was the template. Sample: blood. These TCRs come from a human donor with a blood cancer.

In DNA form, the CDR3 reads TGCAGTGCTAGATTCGGATTTTCCTACAATGAGCAGTTCTTC. Protein product: CSARFGFSYNEQFF. The chain has TRBV20-1 and TRBJ2-1, with unresolved D. Trimming took off 2 bases at V and 1 base at J, with 9 bases between the two ends. This CDR3 comprises 14 residues. Germline V CDR1 and CDR2: DFQATT, SNEGSKA (reference sequence).

The rearrangement uses TRBV6-5 and TRBJ1-5; D is undetermined. The CDR3 runs 12 residues. Looked up from germline, CDR1 is MNHEY and CDR2 is SVGAGI. The V end lost 6 bases, the J end lost 6 bases, and 9 bases lay between the germline ends. As DNA, the CDR3 is TGTGCCAGCAGCCTCCCGGGTCAGCCCCAGCATTTT. It encodes CASSLPGQPQHF.

The genes are TRBV4-2 and TRBJ2-7, with D possibly TRBD1 on 6 matching bases. CDR3 length: 15 residues. V was pared by 4 bases and J by 2 bases, with 15 bases between. CDR1 and CDR2 (germline): LGHNA, YNFKEQ. CDR3 protein: CASSRSRTVTYEQYF. The CDR3 DNA is TGTGCCAGCAGCCGAAGCAGGACAGTAACCTACGAGCAGTACTTC.

The J gene is TRBJ2-7, the V gene TRBV20-1; a possible D gene is TRBD2 (6 bases). The germline gives CDR1 DFQATT, CDR2 SNEGSKA (reference sequence). The CDR3 runs to 13 residues. The ends were cut back, 6 bases at V and 4 bases at J, with 16 bases in the middle. The CDR3 DNA reads TGCAGTGCCGATGGGGTAGCGGAATACGAGCAGTACTTC. Its translation: CSADGVAEYEQYF.

This chain links TRBV5-6 with TRBJ2-7; D is tentatively TRBD1 or TRBD2 (5 bases each). CDR3 length: 12 amino acids. The V gene lost 8 bases and the J gene lost 6 bases, with 15 bases spanning the gap. The germline CDR1 and CDR2 sequences are SGHDT and YYEEEE. CDR3 nucleotide sequence: TGTGCCAGTAGTACGGGGCAAGGCGAGCAGTACTTC. Translating gives CASSTGQGEQYF.

This clonotype has just a few counts. J is TRBJ2-5 and V is TRBV4-1; perhaps TRBD1 as D (5 bases). V was trimmed by 4 bases and J by 7 bases, leaving 13 bases between them. The CDR3 is made up of 13 amino acids. The germline gives CDR1 MGHRA, CDR2 YSYEKL. The CDR3 DNA reads as TGCGCCAGCAGCCTAGCACGTCAGGGGACCCAGTACTTC. Translation: CASSLARQGTQYF.

This clonotype counts as medium-sized. CDR3 region: CASSHELAGGILDTQYF. The CDR3, as DNA: TGCGCCAGCAGCCATGAACTAGCGGGGGGGATTTTGGATACGCAGTATTTT. The chain carries TRBV4-3 and TRBJ2-3; TRBD2 agrees at 13 bases. With V trimmed by 3 bases and J by 6 bases, 9 bases remained unmatched. This CDR3 is 17 amino acids long. The germline CDR1 and CDR2 sequences are LGHNA and YSLEER.

This clonotype is termed large (0.1 to 1%). This chain joins TRBV6-1 and TRBJ1-6; D is undetermined. Trimming stripped 3 bases from V and 0 bases from J, with 9 bases between. Germline V gives CDR1 MNHNS, CDR2 SASEGT. This CDR3 comprises 16 residues. DNA for the CDR3: TGTGCCAGCAGTGACCCCCATAGCTCCTATAATTCACCCCTCCACTTT. Amino acid sequence: CASSDPHSSYNSPLHF.

Relative to its sample, this clonotype is medium-sized. J is TRBJ2-1 and V is TRBV20-1; D is uncertain. CDR1 DFQATT and CDR2 SNEGSKA come from the germline V gene (reference sequence). V shed 3 bases and J shed 5 bases, with 17 bases lying between them. The CDR3 is 15 amino acids. CDR3 region: CSASPPSHGNNEQFF. CDR3 nucleotide sequence: TGCAGTGCTAGCCCCCCATCTCATGGTAACAATGAGCAGTTCTTC.

By share, this clonotype counts as large. The CDR3 reads CSEGQGASYTF. The CDR3 coding sequence is TGCAGCGAGGGACAGGGGGCGAGCTACACCTTC. The genes are TRBV29-1 and TRBJ1-2, with TRBD1 matching over 12 bases. V gave up 7 bases and J gave up 9 bases; unmatched junction bases: 3. The germline gives CDR1 SQVTM, CDR2 ANQGSEA. The CDR3 sequence is 11 residues long.

The chain carries TRBV6-6 and TRBJ1-1, with D possibly TRBD1 on 6 matching bases. The CDR3 length is 14 residues. V shed 1 base and J shed 8 bases, with 14 bases lying between them. The germline gives CDR1 MNHNY, CDR2 SVGAGI (reference sequence). DNA of the CDR3: TGTGCCAGCAGTTACTTTGGACAGCAGGGGGAAGCTTTCTTT. Amino acid sequence: CASSYFGQQGEAFF.

The V call is TRBV19, the J call TRBJ2-1, with 8 bases fitting TRBD2. Losses at the gene ends were 6 bases for V and 7 bases for J; bases not matched to a gene: 8. Germline CDR1 reads LNHDA; CDR2 reads SQIVND (reference sequence). This CDR3 contains 14 residues. The CDR3: CASSLVAGSNEQFF. CDR3 nucleotides: TGTGCCAGTAGCTTAGTAGCGGGAAGTAATGAGCAGTTCTTC.

This clonotype was counted between two and nine times. The J gene is TRBJ1-1, the V gene TRBV20-1; D perhaps matches TRBD1 (6 bases). The ends were cut back, 6 bases at V and 6 bases at J, with 14 bases in the middle. This CDR3 is built from 12 residues. Looked up from germline, CDR1 is DFQATT and CDR2 is SNEGSKA (reference sequence). The CDR3 reads CSAGAERAEAFF. Here the CDR3 DNA reads TGCAGTGCGGGGGCTGAGCGAGCTGAAGCTTTCTTT.

Within the sample, this clonotype is large (0.1 to 1%). The chain uses TRBV27 and TRBJ1-6; no reliable D call. The germline gives CDR1 MNHEY, CDR2 SMNVEV (reference sequence). The CDR3 covers 14 residues. V lost 7 bases and J lost 5, with 12 bases in between. DNA for the CDR3: TGTGCCAGCAAGGGTCCAAAGGATAATTCACCCCTCCACTTT. As protein: CASKGPKDNSPLHF.

This clonotype qualifies as medium-sized. V and J are TRBV7-6 and TRBJ1-2; 10 nucleotides line up with TRBD1. Losses at the gene ends were 3 bases for V and 6 bases for J; bases not matched to a gene: 4. This CDR3 comprises 14 residues. The germline CDR1 and CDR2 sequences are SGHVS and FNYEAQ. CDR3 amino acids: CASSFDRGPDGYTF. The CDR3 region has the DNA TGTGCCAGCAGCTTTGACAGGGGGCCGGATGGCTACACCTTC.

The V gene is TRBV5-6, the J gene TRBJ2-2; D remains ambiguous. CDR3 length: 12 residues. Germline values: CDR1 SGHDT, CDR2 YYEEEE. Trimming pared 3 bases from V and 10 bases from J, leaving 10 bases between. The chain's CDR3 is CASSSLGLELFF. DNA of the CDR3: TGTGCCAGCAGCTCACTCGGGTTGGAGCTGTTTTTT.

The V gene is TRBV6-2 or TRBV6-3, the J gene TRBJ1-6, with 8 bases aligning to TRBD1. The CDR3 consists of 16 residues. The ends lost 6 bases at V and 8 bases at J; junction bases unmatched: 12. CDR1 and CDR2 (germline): MNHEY, SVGEGT. Written as DNA, the CDR3 is TGTGCCAGCAGCGACCGAGGACAGGGAATACATTCACCCCTCCACTTT. Translating it yields CASSDRGQGIHSPLHF.

V gene TRBV30 combines with J gene TRBJ1-2; 10 positions match TRBD1. V shed 3 bases and J 4 bases; nucleotides not matched to a gene: 11. Germline V gene data show CDR1 as GTSNPN and CDR2 as SVGIG (reference sequence). The CDR3 extends over 16 amino acids. The CDR3 DNA reads as TGTGCCTGGAGAAACCCCCCGGGACAGGGGACCTATGGCTACACCTTC. Protein product: CAWRNPPGQGTYGYTF.

This chain links TRBV19 with TRBJ2-3, with D perhaps TRBD1 (5 bases). The V end was cut by 8 bases, the J end by 8 bases, with 14 bases between. Germline assignment: CDR1 LNHDA and CDR2 SQIVND (reference sequence). The CDR3 has 12 residues. The CDR3 DNA reads TGTGCCAGTGCCCCACGTCAGGGTACGCAGTATTTT. This encodes CASAPRQGTQYF.

The chain is built from TRBV12-3 or TRBV12-4 and TRBJ1-5, with a possible D match to TRBD1 (6 bases). The V gene lost 1 base and the J gene lost 6 bases, with 16 bases spanning the gap. CDR3 length: 16 amino acids. The chain's CDR3 is CASSLGGRGGGQPQHF. For the CDR3, the DNA is TGTGCCAGCAGTTTAGGTGGCAGGGGTGGTGGTCAGCCCCAGCATTTT.